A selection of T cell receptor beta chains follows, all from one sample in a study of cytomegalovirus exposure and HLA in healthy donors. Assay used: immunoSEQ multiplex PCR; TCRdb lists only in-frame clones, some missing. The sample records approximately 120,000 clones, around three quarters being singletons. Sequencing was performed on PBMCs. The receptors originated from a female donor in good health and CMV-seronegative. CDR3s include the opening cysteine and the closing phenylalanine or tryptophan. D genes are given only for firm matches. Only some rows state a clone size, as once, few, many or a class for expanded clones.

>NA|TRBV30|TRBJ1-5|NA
CAWSWGDRNDQPQHF
TGTGCCTGGAGTTGGGGAGACAGGAACGACCAGCCCCAGCATTTT
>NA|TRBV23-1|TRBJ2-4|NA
CASSPNRAGEAKNIQYF
TGCGCCAGCAGTCCAAATCGGGCAGGGGAGGCCAAAAACATTCAGTACTTC
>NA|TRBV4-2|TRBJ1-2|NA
CASSQDRGYTF
TGTGCCAGCAGCCAAGATAGGGGGTACACCTTC
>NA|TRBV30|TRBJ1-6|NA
CAWSVARVISSPLHF
TGTGCCTGGAGTGTAGCGCGGGTGATAAGTTCACCCCTCCACTTT
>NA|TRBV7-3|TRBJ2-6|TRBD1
CASSPGQGGSGANVLTF
TGTGCCAGCAGCCCGGGACAGGGGGGGTCTGGGGCCAACGTCCTGACTTTC
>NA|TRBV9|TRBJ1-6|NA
CASSVGGEAPLHF
TGTGCCAGCAGCGTAGGGGGCGAAGCTCCCCTCCACTTT
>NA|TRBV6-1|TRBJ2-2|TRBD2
CASKRGENTGELFF
TGTGCCAGCAAGCGGGGGGAAAACACCGGGGAGCTGTTTTTT
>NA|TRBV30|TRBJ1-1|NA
CAWWGDTEAFF
TGTGCCTGGTGGGGGGACACTGAAGCTTTCTTT
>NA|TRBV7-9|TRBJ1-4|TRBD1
CASSSDRVGKLFF
TGTGCCAGCAGCTCTGACAGGGTTGGAAAACTGTTTTTT
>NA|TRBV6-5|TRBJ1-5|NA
CASSYGGNQPQHF
TGTGCCAGCAGTTACGGCGGTAATCAGCCCCAGCATTTT
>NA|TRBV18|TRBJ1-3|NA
CASSPPQGAANRRVTSGNTIYF
TGTGCCAGCTCACCACCCCAAGGCGCAGCTAACAGAAGAGTTACTTCTGGAAACACCATATATTTT
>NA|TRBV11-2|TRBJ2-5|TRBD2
CASSEAGGILETQYF
TGTGCCAGCAGCGAAGCGGGGGGTATCCTGGAGACCCAGTACTTC
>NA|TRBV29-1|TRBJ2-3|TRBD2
CSVETSGGRLDTQYF
TGCAGCGTTGAGACTAGCGGGGGGCGATTGGATACGCAGTATTTT
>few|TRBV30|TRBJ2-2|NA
CAWSEDRRTGELFF
TGTGCCTGGAGTGAGGACAGACGCACCGGGGAGCTGTTTTTT
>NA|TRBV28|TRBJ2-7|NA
CASSSGQGIEQYF
TGTGCCAGCAGTTCAGGACAAGGTATCGAGCAGTACTTC
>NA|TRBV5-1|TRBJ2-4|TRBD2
CASSLVGASGGIGKNIQYF
TGCGCCAGCAGCTTGGTTGGGGCTAGCGGTGGGATTGGCAAAAACATTCAGTACTTC
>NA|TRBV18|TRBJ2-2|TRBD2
CASSPKTSGTTGELFF
TGTGCCAGCTCACCGAAGACTAGCGGGACAACGGGGGAGCTGTTTTTT
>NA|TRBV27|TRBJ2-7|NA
CASSLYGTTYEQYF
TGTGCCAGCAGTTTGTATGGGACAACCTACGAGCAGTACTTC
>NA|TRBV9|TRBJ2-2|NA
CASSVGRELFF
TGTGCCAGCAGCGTAGGTAGGGAGCTGTTTTTT
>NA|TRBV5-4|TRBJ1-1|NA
CASSFVGAADTEAFF
TGTGCCAGCAGCTTTGTGGGGGCAGCGGACACTGAAGCTTTCTTT
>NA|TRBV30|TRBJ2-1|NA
CAWSRPSGNEQFF
TGTGCCTGGAGCCGGCCTAGTGGGAATGAGCAGTTCTTC
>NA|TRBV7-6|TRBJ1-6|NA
CASSRQETNSPLHF
TGTGCCAGCAGCAGACAGGAGACCAATTCACCCCTCCACTTT
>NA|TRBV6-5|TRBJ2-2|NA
CATQDLTGELFF
TGTGCCACCCAAGACTTGACCGGGGAGCTGTTTTTT
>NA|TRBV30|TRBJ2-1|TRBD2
CAWSSPERGSREQFF
TGTGCCTGGAGTTCTCCGGAGCGGGGGAGTCGGGAGCAGTTCTTC
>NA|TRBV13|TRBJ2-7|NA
CASSTYNRVHTEQYF
TGTGCCAGCAGCACATACAACAGGGTCCACACTGAGCAGTACTTC
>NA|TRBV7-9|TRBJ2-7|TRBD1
CASSFFSPNPRDRAYEQYF
TGTGCCAGCAGCTTTTTTTCGCCCAACCCGCGGGACAGGGCCTACGAGCAGTACTTC
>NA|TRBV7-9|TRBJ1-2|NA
CASSLDAGVINYGYTF
TGTGCCAGCAGCTTGGACGCGGGGGTAATTAACTATGGCTACACCTTC
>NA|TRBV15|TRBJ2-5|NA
CATSSSTPTQYF
TGTGCCACCAGCAGTTCTACTCCCACCCAGTACTTC
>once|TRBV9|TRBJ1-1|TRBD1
CASSVDGTGEAFF
TGTGCCAGCAGCGTAGACGGGACAGGGGAAGCTTTCTTT
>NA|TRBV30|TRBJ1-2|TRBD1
CAWSVLGQGYTF
TGTGCCTGGAGTGTACTGGGACAGGGCTACACCTTC
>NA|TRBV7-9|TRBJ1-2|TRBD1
CSSSEQGGYGYTF
TGTTCCAGCAGCGAACAGGGGGGCTATGGCTACACCTTC
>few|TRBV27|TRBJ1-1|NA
CASSLVLNTEAFF
TGTGCCAGCAGTTTAGTCTTGAACACTGAAGCTTTCTTT
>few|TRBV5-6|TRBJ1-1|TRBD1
CASSSQGAVLEAFF
TGTGCCAGCAGCTCACAGGGGGCTGTCTTAGAAGCTTTCTTT
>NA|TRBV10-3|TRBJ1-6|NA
CAIKSDTKNSPLHF
TGTGCCATCAAGTCGGACACAAAAAATTCACCCCTCCACTTT
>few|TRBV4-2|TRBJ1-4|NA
CASSQARKGANEKLFF
TGTGCCAGCAGCCAAGCGAGAAAAGGAGCTAATGAAAAACTGTTTTTT
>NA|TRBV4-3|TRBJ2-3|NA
CASSQVLGPNTDTQYF
TGCGCCAGCAGCCAAGTGCTAGGCCCGAACACAGATACGCAGTATTTT
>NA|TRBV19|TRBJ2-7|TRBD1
CASSIRDRLNYEQYF
TGTGCCAGTAGTATCCGGGACAGGCTCAACTACGAGCAGTACTTC
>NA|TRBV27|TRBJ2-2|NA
CASTRGTGELFF
TGTGCCAGCACCCGGGGCACCGGGGAGCTGTTTTTT
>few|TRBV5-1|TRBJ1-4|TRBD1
CASSGDRADEKLFF
TGCGCCAGCAGCGGGGACAGGGCAGATGAAAAACTGTTTTTT
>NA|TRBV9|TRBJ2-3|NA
CASSVGGGPPSYF
TGTGCCAGCAGCGTGGGAGGGGGGCCCCCGTCCTATTTT
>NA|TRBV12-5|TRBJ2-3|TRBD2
CASGLDGGASDTQYF
TGTGCTAGTGGTTTGGACGGGGGGGCCTCAGATACGCAGTATTTT